This T cell receptor beta chain was captured in a study of T cell changes during pregnancy in multiple sclerosis. V lost 5 bases, J lost 3 bases, and 11 bases lay in between. This CDR3 comprises 13 residues. The V gene's germline CDR1 is SGHVS and CDR2 FNYEAQ. A single count supports this clone. This table comes from immunoSEQ multiplex PCR, and its TCRdb copy is limited to in-frame clones, with some not included. The table records around 23,000 clones, 90% of them present only once. The chain joins TRBV7-6 to TRBJ2-7; possible D gene TRBD1, 5 bases. The source is a female donor in good health, enrolled as a control in a pregnancy study. The sequencing used CD8+ T cells from peripheral blood mononuclear cells, collected in the third trimester of pregnancy. This chain's CDR3 is CASSPSGIYEQYF. The DNA of the CDR3 is TGTGCCAGCAGCCCCTCAGGGATCTACGAGCAGTACTTC.